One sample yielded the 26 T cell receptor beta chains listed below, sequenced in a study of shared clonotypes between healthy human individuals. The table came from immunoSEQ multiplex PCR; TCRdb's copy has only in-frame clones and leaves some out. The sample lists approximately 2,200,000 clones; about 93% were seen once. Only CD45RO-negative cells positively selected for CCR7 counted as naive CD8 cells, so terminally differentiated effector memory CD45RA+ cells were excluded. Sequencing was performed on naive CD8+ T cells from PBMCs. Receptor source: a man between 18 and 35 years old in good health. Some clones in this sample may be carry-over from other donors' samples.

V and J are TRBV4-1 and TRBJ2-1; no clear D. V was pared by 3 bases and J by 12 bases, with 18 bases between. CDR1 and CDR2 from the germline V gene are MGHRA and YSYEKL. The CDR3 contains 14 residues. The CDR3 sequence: CASSQIGPNLMQFF. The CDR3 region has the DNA TGCGCCAGCAGCCAGATCGGCCCCAATCTAATGCAGTTCTTC.

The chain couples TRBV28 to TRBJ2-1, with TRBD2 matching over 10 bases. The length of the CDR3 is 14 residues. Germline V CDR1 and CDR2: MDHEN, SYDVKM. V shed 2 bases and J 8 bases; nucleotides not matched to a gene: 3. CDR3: CASSLTLAGHEQFF. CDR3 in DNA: TGTGCCAGCAGTTTAACACTAGCGGGACATGAGCAGTTCTTC.

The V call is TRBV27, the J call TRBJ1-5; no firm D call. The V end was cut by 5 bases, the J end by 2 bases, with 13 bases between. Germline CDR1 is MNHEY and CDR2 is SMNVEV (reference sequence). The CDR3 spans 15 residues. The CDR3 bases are TGTGCCAGCAGTCGCGGTGGGGTTGGCAATCAGCCCCAGCATTTT. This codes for CASSRGGVGNQPQHF.

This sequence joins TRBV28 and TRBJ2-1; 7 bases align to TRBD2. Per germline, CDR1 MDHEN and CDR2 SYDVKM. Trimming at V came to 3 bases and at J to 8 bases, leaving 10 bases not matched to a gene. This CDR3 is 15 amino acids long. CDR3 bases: TGTGCCAGCAGTTTGGATGCGGCGGGAGTTTATGAGCAGTTCTTC. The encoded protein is CASSLDAAGVYEQFF.

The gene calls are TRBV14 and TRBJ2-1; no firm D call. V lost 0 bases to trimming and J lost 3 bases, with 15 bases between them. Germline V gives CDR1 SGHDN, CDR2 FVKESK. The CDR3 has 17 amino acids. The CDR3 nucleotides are TGTGCCAGCAGCCAAGAGCCTCGCGACCGATACTACAATGAGCAGTTCTTC. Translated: CASSQEPRDRYYNEQFF.

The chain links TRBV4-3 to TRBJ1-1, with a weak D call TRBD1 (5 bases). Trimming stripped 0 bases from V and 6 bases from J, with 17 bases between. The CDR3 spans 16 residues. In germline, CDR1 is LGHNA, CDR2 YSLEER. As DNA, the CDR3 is TGCGCCAGCAGCCAAGATCCCTCCGCGGGGGTTTCTGAAGCTTTCTTT. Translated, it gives CASSQDPSAGVSEAFF.

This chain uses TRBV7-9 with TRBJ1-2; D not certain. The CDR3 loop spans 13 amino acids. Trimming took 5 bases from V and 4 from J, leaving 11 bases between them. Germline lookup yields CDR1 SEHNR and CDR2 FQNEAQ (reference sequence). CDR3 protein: CASSPSSTYGYTF. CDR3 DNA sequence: TGTGCCAGCAGCCCCTCCTCTACCTATGGCTACACCTTC.

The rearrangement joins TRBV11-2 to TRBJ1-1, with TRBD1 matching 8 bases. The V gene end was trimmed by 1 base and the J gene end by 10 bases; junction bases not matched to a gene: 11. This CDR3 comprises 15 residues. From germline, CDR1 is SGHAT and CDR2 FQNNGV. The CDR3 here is CASSLVVSGQGGAFF. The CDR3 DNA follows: TGTGCCAGCAGCTTAGTGGTTTCAGGACAGGGTGGAGCTTTCTTT.

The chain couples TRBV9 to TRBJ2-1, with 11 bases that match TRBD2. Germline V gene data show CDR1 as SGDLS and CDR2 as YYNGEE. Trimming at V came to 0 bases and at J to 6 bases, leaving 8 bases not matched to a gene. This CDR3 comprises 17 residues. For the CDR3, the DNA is TGTGCCAGCAGCGTAGTCCCTAGCGGGAGGCTGGGCAATGAGCAGTTCTTC. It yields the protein CASSVVPSGRLGNEQFF.

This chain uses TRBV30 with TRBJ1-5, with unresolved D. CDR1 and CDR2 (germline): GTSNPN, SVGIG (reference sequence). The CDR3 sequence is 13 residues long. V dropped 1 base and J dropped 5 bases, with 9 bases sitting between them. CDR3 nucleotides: TGTGCCTGGAGTGAGACCCCTTATCAGCCCCAGCATTTT. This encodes CAWSETPYQPQHF.

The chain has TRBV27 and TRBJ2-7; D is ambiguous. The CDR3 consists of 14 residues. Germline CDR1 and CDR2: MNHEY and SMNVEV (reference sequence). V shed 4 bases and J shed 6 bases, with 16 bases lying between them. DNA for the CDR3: TGTGCCAGCAGTTACCAGGTTCCCGTCAGCGAGCAGTACTTC. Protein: CASSYQVPVSEQYF.

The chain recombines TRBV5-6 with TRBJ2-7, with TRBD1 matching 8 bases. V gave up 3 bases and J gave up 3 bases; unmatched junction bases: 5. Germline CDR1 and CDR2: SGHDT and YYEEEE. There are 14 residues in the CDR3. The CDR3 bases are TGTGCCAGCAGCTCGCCGGACAGGGTCTACGAGCAGTACTTC. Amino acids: CASSSPDRVYEQYF.

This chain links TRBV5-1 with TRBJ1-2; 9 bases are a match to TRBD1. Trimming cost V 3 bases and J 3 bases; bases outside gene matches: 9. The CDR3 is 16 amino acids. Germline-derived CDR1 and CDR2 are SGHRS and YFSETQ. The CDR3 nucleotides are TGCGCCAGCAGCTGGGGGATGGACAGGGGTGACTATGGCTACACCTTC. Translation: CASSWGMDRGDYGYTF.

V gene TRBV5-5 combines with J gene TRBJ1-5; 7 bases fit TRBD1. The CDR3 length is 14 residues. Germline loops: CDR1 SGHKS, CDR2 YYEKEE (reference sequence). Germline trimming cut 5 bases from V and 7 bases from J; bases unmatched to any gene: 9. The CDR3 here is CASRLTGEGQPQHF. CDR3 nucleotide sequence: TGTGCCAGCAGACTTACAGGGGAAGGGCAGCCCCAGCATTTT.

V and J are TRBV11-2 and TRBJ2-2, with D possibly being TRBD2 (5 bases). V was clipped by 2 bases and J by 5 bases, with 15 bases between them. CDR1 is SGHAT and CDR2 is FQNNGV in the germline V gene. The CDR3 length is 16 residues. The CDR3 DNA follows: TGTGCCAGCAGCTTATTTGAACGGGAACGTACCGGGGAGCTGTTTTTT. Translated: CASSLFERERTGELFF.

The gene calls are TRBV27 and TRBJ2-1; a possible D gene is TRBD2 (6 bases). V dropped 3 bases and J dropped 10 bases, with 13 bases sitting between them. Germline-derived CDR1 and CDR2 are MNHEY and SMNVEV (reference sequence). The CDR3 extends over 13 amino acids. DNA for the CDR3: TGTGCCAGCAGTTTGTTAGGCCGGGAGGAGCAGTTCTTC. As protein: CASSLLGREEQFF.

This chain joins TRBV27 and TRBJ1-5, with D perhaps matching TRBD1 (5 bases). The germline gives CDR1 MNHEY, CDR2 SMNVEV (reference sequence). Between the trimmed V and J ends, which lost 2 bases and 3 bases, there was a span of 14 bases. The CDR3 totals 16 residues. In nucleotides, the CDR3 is TGTGCCAGCAGTTTAAATTCCGCAGGGATCAATCAGCCCCAGCATTTT. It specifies CASSLNSAGINQPQHF.

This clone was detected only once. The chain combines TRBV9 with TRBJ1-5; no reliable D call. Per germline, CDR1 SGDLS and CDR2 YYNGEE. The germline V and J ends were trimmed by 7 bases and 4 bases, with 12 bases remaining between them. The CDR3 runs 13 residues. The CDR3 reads CASGGAPNQPQHF. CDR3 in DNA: TGTGCCAGCGGCGGAGCGCCTAATCAGCCCCAGCATTTT. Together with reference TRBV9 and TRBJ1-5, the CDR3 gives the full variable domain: DSGVTQTPKHLITATGQRVTLRCSPRSGDLSVYWYQQSLDQGLQFLIQYYNGEERAKGNILERFSAQQFPDLHSELNLSSLELGDSALYFCASGGAPNQPQHFGDGTRLSIL.

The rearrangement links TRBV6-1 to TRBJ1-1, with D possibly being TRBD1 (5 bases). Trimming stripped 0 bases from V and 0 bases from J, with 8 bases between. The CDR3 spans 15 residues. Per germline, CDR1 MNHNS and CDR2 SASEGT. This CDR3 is CASSEARQMNTEAFF. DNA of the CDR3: TGTGCCAGCAGTGAAGCTCGACAGATGAACACTGAAGCTTTCTTT.

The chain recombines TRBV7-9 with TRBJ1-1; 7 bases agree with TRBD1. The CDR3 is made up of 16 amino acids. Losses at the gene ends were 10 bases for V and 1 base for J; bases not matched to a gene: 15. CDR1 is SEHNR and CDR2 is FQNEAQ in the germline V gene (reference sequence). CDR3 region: CATRTGIVGWNTEAFF. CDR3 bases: TGTGCCACCCGGACAGGAATAGTAGGTTGGAACACTGAAGCTTTCTTT.

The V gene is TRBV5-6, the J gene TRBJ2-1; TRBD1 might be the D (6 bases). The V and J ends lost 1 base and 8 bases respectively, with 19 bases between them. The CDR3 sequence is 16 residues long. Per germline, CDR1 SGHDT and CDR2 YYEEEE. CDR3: CASSLFGQLFDDEQFF. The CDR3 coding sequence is TGTGCCAGCAGCTTGTTCGGACAGCTCTTTGATGATGAGCAGTTCTTC.

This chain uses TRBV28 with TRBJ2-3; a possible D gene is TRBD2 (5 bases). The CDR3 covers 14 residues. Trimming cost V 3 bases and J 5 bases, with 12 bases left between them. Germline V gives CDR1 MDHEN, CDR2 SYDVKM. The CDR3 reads CASSLALAGDTQYF. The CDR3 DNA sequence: TGTGCCAGCAGTTTGGCCCTTGCGGGAGATACGCAGTATTTT. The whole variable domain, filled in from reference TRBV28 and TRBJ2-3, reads DVKVTQSSRYLVKRTGEKVFLECVQDMDHENMFWYRQDPGLGLRLIYFSYDVKMKEKGDIPEGYSVSREKKERFSLILESASTNQTSMYLCASSLALAGDTQYFGPGTRLTVL.

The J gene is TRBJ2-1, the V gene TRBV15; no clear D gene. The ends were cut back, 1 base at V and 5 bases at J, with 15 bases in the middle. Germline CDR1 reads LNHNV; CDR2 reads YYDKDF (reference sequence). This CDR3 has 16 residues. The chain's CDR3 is CATSRVVVRSHNEQFF. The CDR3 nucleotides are TGTGCCACCAGCAGAGTCGTGGTAAGATCGCACAATGAGCAGTTCTTC.

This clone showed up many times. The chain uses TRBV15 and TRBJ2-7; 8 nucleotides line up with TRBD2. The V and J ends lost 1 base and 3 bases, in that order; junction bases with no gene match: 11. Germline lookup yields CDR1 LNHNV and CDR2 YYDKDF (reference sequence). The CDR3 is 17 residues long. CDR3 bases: TGTGCCACCAGCAGAGTCCCCAAAAGCGGGAGTCACTACGAGCAGTACTTC. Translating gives CATSRVPKSGSHYEQYF.

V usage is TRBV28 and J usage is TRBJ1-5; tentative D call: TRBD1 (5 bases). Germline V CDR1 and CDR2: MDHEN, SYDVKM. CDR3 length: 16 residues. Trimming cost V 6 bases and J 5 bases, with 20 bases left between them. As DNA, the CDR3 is TGTGCCAGCAGCTCCGTAGGTCCGGGGGAAGATCAGCCCCAGCATTTT. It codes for CASSSVGPGEDQPQHF.

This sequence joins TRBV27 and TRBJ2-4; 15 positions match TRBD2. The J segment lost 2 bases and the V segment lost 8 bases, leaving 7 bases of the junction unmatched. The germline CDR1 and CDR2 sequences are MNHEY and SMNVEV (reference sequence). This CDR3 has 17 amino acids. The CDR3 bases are TGTGCCAGCCGGACTAGCGGGGGGGGGACAACCAAAAACATTCAGTACTTC. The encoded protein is CASRTSGGGTTKNIQYF.